The sequence of this T cell receptor beta chain was determined in a study of a mutant IDH1 vaccine in newly diagnosed glioma. Overall study: Patients, over weeks 1, 3, 5, 7, 11, 15, 19 and 23, received a total of eight vaccinations. Vaccines were begun 4-6 weeks after radiotherapy alone, or with temozolomide cycles. Therapy received beforehand was radiotherapy, temozolomide, or both, with most patients given both.

Trimming cost V 4 bases and J 8 bases; bases outside gene matches: 13. Germline lookup yields CDR1 MNHEY and CDR2 SVGAGI. The length of the CDR3 is 15 residues. Profiled with immunoSEQ multiplex PCR; TCRdb holds only in-frame clones, not every one. The data show some 80,000 clones, more than 80% seen once. Study-wide points: Pseudoprogression showed no apparent link to changes in top peripheral T cell clonotypes.

About this clone: What it binds is unknown.

Time point meaning: week 23, last vaccination. Each vaccine dose was 300 ug of mutant IDH1 20-mer peptide, with topical imiquimod. This TCR derives from a woman aged 45-65 years with glioma. The specimen was PBMCs, collected from a glioma patient whose treatment included an IDH1 peptide vaccine. J is TRBJ1-2 and V is TRBV6-5, with 7 bases lining up with TRBD1. The CDR3 DNA is TGTGCCAGCAGTTCCCAGGGGGTCTCGGCTAAAGGCTACACCTTC. Translating gives CASSSQGVSAKGYTF.